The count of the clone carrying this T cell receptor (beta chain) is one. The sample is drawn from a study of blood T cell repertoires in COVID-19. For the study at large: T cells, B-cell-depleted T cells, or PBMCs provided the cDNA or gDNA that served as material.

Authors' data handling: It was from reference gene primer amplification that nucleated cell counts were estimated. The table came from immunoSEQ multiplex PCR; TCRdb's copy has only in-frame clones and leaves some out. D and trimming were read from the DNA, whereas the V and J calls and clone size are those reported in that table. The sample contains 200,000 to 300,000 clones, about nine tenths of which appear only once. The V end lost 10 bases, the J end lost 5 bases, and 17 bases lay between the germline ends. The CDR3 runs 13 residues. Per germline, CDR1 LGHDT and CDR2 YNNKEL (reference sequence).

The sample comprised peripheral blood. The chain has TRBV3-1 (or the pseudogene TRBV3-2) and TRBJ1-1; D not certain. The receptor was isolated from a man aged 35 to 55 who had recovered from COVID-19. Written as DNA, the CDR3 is TGTGCCACCAAAGCCCAAAGAGCAACTGAAGCTTTCTTT. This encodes CATKAQRATEAFF.